This note documents a single T cell receptor (beta chain) sequence. Its antigen is not known. This record belongs to a study of post-analysis software for immune sequencing data. Libraries were made from TCR beta cDNA, and they carried unique molecular identifiers. Starting from approximately 0.95 to 9.8 million T cells, the study yielded hundreds of thousands of cDNA molecules. Each CDR3 protein is one row after TCRdb ran MiXCR on the PCR reads. This sample has roughly 540,000 distinct CDR3 sequences, with approximately 31% found just once. General observations from the study: Compared with controls, patients had more of about five TRBV segments, including TRBV5-6, TRBV5-1 and TRBV20-1. The study found significantly lower normalized Chao1 diversity in multiple sclerosis patients than in controls. Under the F measure, samples that were prepared in one batch clustered strongly together.

Looked up from germline, CDR1 is SQVTM and CDR2 is ANQGSEA. Between the trimmed V and J ends, which lost 6 bases and 10 bases, there was a span of 19 bases. This CDR3 is 13 amino acids long. This clonotype was obtained from a girl younger than 18 with multiple sclerosis. Sequencing was done on a sample of blood. The chain recombines TRBV29-1 with TRBJ2-1; D perhaps matches TRBD1 (6 bases). The CDR3 nucleotides are TGCAGCGTAGAGACAGGAAGCTCCTACGAGCAGTTCTTC. Amino acids: CSVETGSSYEQFF.